What follows describes a single T cell receptor beta chain. The protocol was immunoSEQ multiplex PCR, while the TCRdb copy is restricted to in-frame clones and leaves out a portion. The table shows some 320,000 clones, with 86% occurring only once. Looked up from germline, CDR1 is MDHEN and CDR2 is SYDVKM. The CDR3 is 15 amino acids. Trimming stripped 6 bases from V and 2 bases from J, with 17 bases between. The data stem from a study of Ad26.COV2.S vaccination and SARS-CoV-2 variants. As for treatment: some 20 received Ad26.COV2.S at low or high dose, single or two shots; 5 received placebo; per-sample allocation not given. Collection of the samples took place on day 63 after the first injection of vaccine or placebo. Boston hosted the donor, who was an adult aged 18-55 years.

The rearrangement joins TRBV28 to TRBJ2-7; tentative D call: TRBD2 (5 bases). This clonotype was sampled from a person between 18 and 65 years old who received the Ad26.COV2.S COVID-19 vaccine or a placebo. The sequences come from peripheral blood, collected in a trial of Ad26.COV2.S vaccine versus placebo. CDR3 bases: TGTGCCAGCAGGGAACCGGGATTTAACGCCTACGAGCAGTACTTC. Protein: CASREPGFNAYEQYF. Variable domain in full (rest from reference TRBV28 and TRBJ2-7): DVKVTQSSRYLVKRTGEKVFLECVQDMDHENMFWYRQDPGLGLRLIYFSYDVKMKEKGDIPEGYSVSREKKERFSLILESASTNQTSMYLCASREPGFNAYEQYFGPGTRLTVT.